These 12 T cell receptor beta chains originate from one sample sequenced in a study of T-cell reconstitution after alpha-beta-depleted transplantation in children. Researchers prepared the TCRbeta library using unique molecular identifiers, the study reports. TCRdb fed the PCR reads into MiXCR, producing one record per CDR3 protein. Among over 150,000 distinct CDR3 sequences listed, approximately 6.3% were seen once. Sequenced here: PBMCs, sampled before TCRalphabeta/CD19-depleted stem cell transplant. These receptors all come from a boy younger than 10 with acute lymphoblastic leukemia, due to receive a stem cell transplant.

In this sample, this clonotype turned up a few times. This sequence joins TRBV7-2 and TRBJ2-5; D not resolved. Between the trimmed V and J ends, which lost 2 bases and 9 bases, there was a span of 16 bases. Germline loops: CDR1 SGHTA, CDR2 FQGNSA. The CDR3 has 14 residues. CDR3 coding DNA: TGTGCCAGCAGCTTATTTAGTGAAGCGTTGGCCCAGTACTTC. Amino acids: CASSLFSEALAQYF.

This clonotype was seen a few times. This chain joins TRBV12-3 or TRBV12-4 and TRBJ1-1, with 7 bases matching TRBD1. J gave up 6 bases and V 7 bases, and 5 bases lay outside the gene matches. The CDR3 length is 12 residues. In nucleotides, the CDR3 is TGTGCCAGCACCACGACAGGGCCTGAAGCTTTCTTT. It is translated as CASTTTGPEAFF.

The V gene is TRBV20-1, the J gene TRBJ2-1; 8 positions match TRBD2. Unmatched junction bases numbered 6, after V lost 6 bases and J lost 5 bases. Germline CDR1 DFQATT, CDR2 SNEGSKA (reference sequence). This CDR3 comprises 13 residues. CDR3 DNA sequence: TGCAGTGCACCGGCGGGAGGAGACAATGAGCAGTTCTTC. As protein: CSAPAGGDNEQFF.

The sample holds many counts of this clonotype. The chain employs TRBV5-1 and TRBJ2-3; D perhaps matches TRBD2 (5 bases). Germline V gene lookup returns CDR1 SGHRS and CDR2 YFSETQ. The CDR3 contains 17 residues. Trimming cost V 0 bases and J 0 bases, with 14 bases left between them. CDR3 loop: CASSLGRRAPSTDTQYF. The CDR3 nucleotides are TGCGCCAGCAGCTTGGGTCGGCGGGCCCCTAGCACAGATACGCAGTATTTT.

The J gene is TRBJ1-1, the V gene TRBV6-5; tentative D call: TRBD1 (6 bases). This CDR3 spans 14 amino acids. Trimming removed 8 bases at V and 6 bases at J, with 19 bases between. CDR1 MNHEY and CDR2 SVGAGI come from the germline V gene. The CDR3 sequence is CASCYRELGSEAFF. The CDR3 nucleotides read TGTGCCAGCTGCTACAGGGAACTTGGATCTGAAGCTTTCTTT.

This clonotype was recorded at least ten times. This chain joins TRBV7-9 and TRBJ2-3; possibly TRBD2 for D (6 bases). Trimming cost V 5 bases and J 6 bases, with 18 bases left between them. The CDR3 sequence is 15 residues long. CDR1 and CDR2 (germline): SEHNR, FQNEAQ (reference sequence). CDR3 region: CASSQEGRTTDTQYF. CDR3 DNA: TGTGCCAGCAGCCAGGAGGGTCGGACAACGGATACGCAGTATTTT.

There are many counts of this clonotype. The CDR3 loop reads CSAAKHKDYEQYF. The CDR3 nucleotides read TGCAGTGCCGCCAAACATAAAGACTACGAGCAGTACTTC. The V gene is TRBV20-1, the J gene TRBJ2-7; D remains ambiguous. Germline values: CDR1 DFQATT, CDR2 SNEGSKA (reference sequence). V lost 6 bases and J 3 bases, leaving 15 bases between the germline ends. The CDR3 sequence is 13 residues long.

This clonotype was picked up many times. This chain joins TRBV2 and TRBJ2-7, with D tentatively TRBD2 (5 bases). V gave up 5 bases and J gave up 0 bases, with 17 bases separating them. Germline CDR1 and CDR2: SNHLY and FYNNEI. This CDR3 contains 16 residues. CDR3 protein: CASSSTTRPGSYEQYF. CDR3 DNA sequence: TGTGCCAGCAGTTCCACAACTAGGCCCGGCTCCTACGAGCAGTACTTC.

This clonotype was picked up many times. The rearrangement links TRBV29-1 to TRBJ2-5, with 8 bases that match TRBD2. This CDR3 contains 12 residues. V was pared by 5 bases and J by 4 bases, with 3 bases of the junction left unmatched. Germline V gene data show CDR1 as SQVTM and CDR2 as ANQGSEA. This chain's CDR3 is CSVKRESETQYF. The CDR3 DNA sequence: TGCAGCGTTAAGCGGGAGTCAGAGACCCAGTACTTC.

This clonotype was counted ten times or more. The chain recombines TRBV29-1 with TRBJ2-1; D gene ambiguous. This CDR3 contains 12 residues. Germline loops: CDR1 SQVTM, CDR2 ANQGSEA. With 7 bases removed from V and 6 bases from J, the gap between germline ends came to 13 bases. This CDR3 reads CSGCLWGNEQFF. CDR3 nucleotide sequence: TGCAGCGGTTGTTTGTGGGGCAATGAGCAGTTCTTC.

This clonotype was found many times. In nucleotides, the CDR3 is TGTGCCAGCAGCTCCCGATCCAGGGAAGGGGAGCTGTTTTTT. Amino acid sequence: CASSSRSREGELFF. This chain uses TRBV7-3 with TRBJ2-2; possible D gene TRBD1, 5 bases. The CDR3 covers 14 residues. The germline V gene encodes CDR1 SGHTA and CDR2 FQGTGA. V lost 4 bases and J lost 8, with 14 bases in between.

This clonotype showed up many times. The rearrangement links TRBV29-1 to TRBJ2-5; D possibly matches TRBD1 or TRBD2 (5 bases each). Between the trimmed V and J ends, which lost 4 bases and 4 bases, there was a span of 13 bases. The CDR3 totals 13 residues. Germline assignment: CDR1 SQVTM and CDR2 ANQGSEA. The CDR3 coding sequence is TGCAGCGTTGGCTTTGAGGGGCGAGAGACCCAGTACTTC. It codes for CSVGFEGRETQYF.